The rows below give T cell receptor beta chains drawn from one sample of a study of T cell repertoires in cytomegalovirus infection. MiXCR, run by TCRdb on the reads, gives a single entry per CDR3 protein. The data show around 550,000 distinct CDR3 sequences, 26% seen once. Sequencing was carried out using PBMCs. The receptors derive from a human donor in good health (CMV status not recorded). Some clones in this sample may be carry-over from other donors' samples. The CDR3 runs from the conserved cysteine through the conserved F or W. D genes are given only for firm matches. Not every row has a clone size; where given, it reads once, few, many or a size class.

j_call clone_size cdr3_length d_call v_call cdr3_aa cdr3_nt
TRBJ2-4 - 11 - TRBV2 CASSEARSAYF TGTGCCAGCAGTGAAGCGCGGTCCGCGTACTTC
TRBJ2-7 - 14 TRBD2 TRBV12-3/TRBV12-4 CASRAAGGPYEQYF TGTGCCAGCAGGGCAGCGGGAGGGCCGTACGAGCAGTACTTC
TRBJ2-5 many 14 TRBD2 TRBV7-2 CASSHGTSGETQYF TGTGCCAGCAGCCATGGGACTAGCGGGGAGACCCAGTACTTC
TRBJ2-7 - 13 TRBD2 TRBV30 CAWTGGMGHEQYF TGTGCCTGGACCGGGGGGATGGGACACGAGCAGTACTTC
TRBJ2-7 few 17 TRBD2 TRBV19 CASSTIEGLAGTYEQYF TGTGCCAGTAGTACCATAGAGGGACTAGCGGGAACCTACGAGCAGTACTTC
TRBJ2-5 - 14 - TRBV7-2 CASSPRAAQETQYF TGTGCCAGCAGCCCACGGGCAGCACAAGAGACCCAGTACTTC
TRBJ1-3 few 15 - TRBV25-1 CASSEYRGSGNTIYF TGTGCCAGCAGTGAATACAGGGGCTCTGGAAACACCATATATTTT
TRBJ2-7 few 13 - TRBV5-6 CASAVYLQPGAYF TGTGCCAGCGCCGTCTATCTACAACCCGGGGCGTACTTC
TRBJ2-7 - 14 - TRBV6-1 CASSEGQPSYEQYF TGTGCCAGCAGTGAAGGTCAGCCCTCCTACGAGCAGTACTTC
TRBJ2-7 many 14 - TRBV7-8 CASSLGQADYEQYF TGTGCCAGCAGCTTAGGACAGGCCGACTACGAGCAGTACTTC
TRBJ2-2 many 16 - TRBV7-2 CASSAGSGANTGELFF TGTGCCAGCAGCGCTGGTAGCGGAGCGAACACCGGGGAGCTGTTTTTT